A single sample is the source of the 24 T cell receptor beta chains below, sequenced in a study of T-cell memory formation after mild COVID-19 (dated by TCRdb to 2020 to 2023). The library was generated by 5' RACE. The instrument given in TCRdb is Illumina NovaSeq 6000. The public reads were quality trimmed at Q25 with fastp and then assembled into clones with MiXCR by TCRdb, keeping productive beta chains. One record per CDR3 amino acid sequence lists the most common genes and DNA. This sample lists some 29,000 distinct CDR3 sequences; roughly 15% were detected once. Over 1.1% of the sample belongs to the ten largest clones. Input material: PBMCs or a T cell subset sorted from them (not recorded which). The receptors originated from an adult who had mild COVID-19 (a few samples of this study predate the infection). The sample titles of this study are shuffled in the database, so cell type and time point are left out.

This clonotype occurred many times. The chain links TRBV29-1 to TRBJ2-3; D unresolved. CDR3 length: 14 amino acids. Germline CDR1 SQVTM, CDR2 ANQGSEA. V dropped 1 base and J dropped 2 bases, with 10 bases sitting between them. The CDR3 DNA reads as TGCAGCGTTGAAGGGGGATTGCCCACAGATACGCAGTATTTT. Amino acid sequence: CSVEGGLPTDTQYF.

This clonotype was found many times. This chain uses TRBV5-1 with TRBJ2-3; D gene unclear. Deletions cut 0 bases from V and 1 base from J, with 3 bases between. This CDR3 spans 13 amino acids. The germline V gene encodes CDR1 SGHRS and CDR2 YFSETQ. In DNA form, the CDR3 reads TGCGCCAGCAGCTTGGCGGGCACAGATACGCAGTATTTT. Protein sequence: CASSLAGTDTQYF.

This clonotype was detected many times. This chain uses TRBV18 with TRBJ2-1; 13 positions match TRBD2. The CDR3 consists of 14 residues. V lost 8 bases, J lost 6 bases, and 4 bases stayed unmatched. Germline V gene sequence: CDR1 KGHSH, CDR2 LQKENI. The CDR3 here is CASTTSGRPNEQFF. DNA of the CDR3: TGTGCCAGCACGACTAGCGGGAGGCCCAATGAGCAGTTCTTC. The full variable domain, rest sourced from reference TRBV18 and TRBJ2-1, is NAGVMQNPRHLVRRRGQEARLRCSPMKGHSHVYWYRQLPEEGLKFMVYLQKENIIDESGMPKERFSAEFPKEGPSILRIQQVVRGDSAAYFCASTTSGRPNEQFFGPGTRLTVL.

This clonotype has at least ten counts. In DNA form, the CDR3 reads TGTGCCAGCAGCCAAGATAGGGGGCTGCTCAATGAGCAGTTCTTC. It yields the protein CASSQDRGLLNEQFF. The rearrangement joins TRBV3-1 to TRBJ2-1; 7 nucleotides line up with TRBD1. Germline assignment: CDR1 LGHDT and CDR2 YNNKEL (reference sequence). Germline trimming cut 0 bases from V and 6 bases from J; bases unmatched to any gene: 5. The CDR3 is 15 residues long.

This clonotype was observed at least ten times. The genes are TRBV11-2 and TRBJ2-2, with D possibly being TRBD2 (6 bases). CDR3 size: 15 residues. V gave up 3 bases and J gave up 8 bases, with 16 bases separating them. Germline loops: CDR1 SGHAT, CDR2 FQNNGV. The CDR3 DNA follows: TGTGCCAGCAGCTTCTCCGGGACTCAACCAGGGGAGCTGTTTTTT. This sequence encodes CASSFSGTQPGELFF.

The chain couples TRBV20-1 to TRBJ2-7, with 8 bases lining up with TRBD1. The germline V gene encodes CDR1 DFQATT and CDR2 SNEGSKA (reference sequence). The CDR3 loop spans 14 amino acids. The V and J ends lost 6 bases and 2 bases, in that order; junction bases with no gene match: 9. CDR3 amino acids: CSAGSPGQAYEQYF. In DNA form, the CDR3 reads TGCAGTGCCGGGTCCCCGGGACAGGCCTACGAGCAGTACTTC.

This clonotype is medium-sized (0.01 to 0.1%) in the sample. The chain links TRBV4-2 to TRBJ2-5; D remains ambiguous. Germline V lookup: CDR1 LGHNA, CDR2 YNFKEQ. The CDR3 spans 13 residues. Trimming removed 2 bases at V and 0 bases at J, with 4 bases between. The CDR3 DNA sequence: TGTGCCAGCAGCCAAAAAGACCAAGAGACCCAGTACTTC. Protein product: CASSQKDQETQYF.

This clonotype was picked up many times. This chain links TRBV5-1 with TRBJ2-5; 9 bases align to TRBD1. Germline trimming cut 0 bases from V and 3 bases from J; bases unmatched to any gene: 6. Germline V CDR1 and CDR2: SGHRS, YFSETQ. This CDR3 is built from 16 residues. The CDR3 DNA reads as TGCGCCAGCAGCTTGGACGGGACAGGGTTTGAAGAGACCCAGTACTTC. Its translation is CASSLDGTGFEETQYF.

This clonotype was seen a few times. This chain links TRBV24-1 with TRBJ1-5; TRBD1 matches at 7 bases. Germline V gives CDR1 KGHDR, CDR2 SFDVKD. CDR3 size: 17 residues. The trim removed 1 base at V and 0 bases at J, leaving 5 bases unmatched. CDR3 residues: CATSDLPDRASNQPQHF. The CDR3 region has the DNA TGTGCCACCAGTGATTTACCTGACAGGGCTAGCAATCAGCCCCAGCATTTT.

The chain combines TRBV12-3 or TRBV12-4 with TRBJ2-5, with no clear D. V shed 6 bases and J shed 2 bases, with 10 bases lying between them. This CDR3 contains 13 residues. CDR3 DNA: TGTGCCAGCAGCCTAGTTGGGCAAGAGACCCAGTACTTC. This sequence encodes CASSLVGQETQYF.

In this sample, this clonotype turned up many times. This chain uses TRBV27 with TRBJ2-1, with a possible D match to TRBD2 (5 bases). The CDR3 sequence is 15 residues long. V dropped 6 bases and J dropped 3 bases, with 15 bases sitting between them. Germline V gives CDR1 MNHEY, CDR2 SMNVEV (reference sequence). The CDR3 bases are TGTGCCAGCAGCAAAAAGCGGACCGGCTACAATGAGCAGTTCTTC. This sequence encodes CASSKKRTGYNEQFF.

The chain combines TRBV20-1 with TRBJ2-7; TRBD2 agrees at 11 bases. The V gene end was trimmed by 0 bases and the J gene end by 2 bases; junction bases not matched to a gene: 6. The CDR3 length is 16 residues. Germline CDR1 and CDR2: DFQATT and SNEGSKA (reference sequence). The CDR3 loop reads CSARDLIAGGPYEQYF. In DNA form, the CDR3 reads TGCAGTGCTAGAGACTTGATAGCGGGGGGGCCCTACGAGCAGTACTTC.

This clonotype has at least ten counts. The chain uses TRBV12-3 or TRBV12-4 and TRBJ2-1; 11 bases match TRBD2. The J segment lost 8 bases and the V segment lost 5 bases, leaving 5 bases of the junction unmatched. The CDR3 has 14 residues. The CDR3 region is CASSTSGSRYEQFF. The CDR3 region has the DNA TGTGCCAGCAGTACTAGCGGGAGTAGATATGAGCAGTTCTTC.

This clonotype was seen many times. The CDR3 coding sequence is TGCAGTGCTAGAGATGGACAGTCCTACAATGAGCAGTTCTTC. Translating gives CSARDGQSYNEQFF. The genes are TRBV20-1 and TRBJ2-1, with a weak D call TRBD1 (6 bases). The CDR3 sequence is 14 residues long. Germline CDR1 and CDR2: DFQATT and SNEGSKA (reference sequence). V gave up 0 bases and J gave up 1 base, with 7 bases separating them.

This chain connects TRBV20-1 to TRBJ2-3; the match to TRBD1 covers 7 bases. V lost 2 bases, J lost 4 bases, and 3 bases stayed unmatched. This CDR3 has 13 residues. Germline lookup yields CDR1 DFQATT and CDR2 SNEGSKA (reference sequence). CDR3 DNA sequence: TGCAGTGCTAGAATAACAGGGGCAGATACGCAGTATTTT. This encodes CSARITGADTQYF.

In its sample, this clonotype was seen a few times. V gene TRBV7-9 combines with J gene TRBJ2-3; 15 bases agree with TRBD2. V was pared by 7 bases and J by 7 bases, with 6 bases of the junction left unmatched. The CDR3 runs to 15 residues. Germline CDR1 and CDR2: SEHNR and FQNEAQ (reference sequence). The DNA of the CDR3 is TGTGCCAGCACCTTGGGGACTAGCGGGAGGCATACGCAGTATTTT. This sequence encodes CASTLGTSGRHTQYF. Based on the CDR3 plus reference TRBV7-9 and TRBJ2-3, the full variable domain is DTGVSQNPRHKITKRGQNVTFRCDPISEHNRLYWYRQTLGQGPEFLTYFQNEAQLEKSRLLSDRFSAERPKGSFSTLEIQRTEQGDSAMYLCASTLGTSGRHTQYFGPGTRLTVL.

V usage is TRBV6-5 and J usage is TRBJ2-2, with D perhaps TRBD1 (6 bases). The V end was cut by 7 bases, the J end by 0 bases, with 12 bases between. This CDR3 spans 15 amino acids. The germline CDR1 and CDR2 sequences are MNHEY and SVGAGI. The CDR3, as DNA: TGTGCCAGCACCATCAGGGGCCCGAACACCGGGGAGCTGTTTTTT. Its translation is CASTIRGPNTGELFF.

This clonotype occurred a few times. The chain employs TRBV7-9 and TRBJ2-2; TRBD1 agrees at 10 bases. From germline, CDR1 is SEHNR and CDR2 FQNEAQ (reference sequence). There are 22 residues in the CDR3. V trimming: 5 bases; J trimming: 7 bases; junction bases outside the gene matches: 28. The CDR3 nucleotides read TGTGCCAGCAGCGGACGATTAAGCCCCCGGGACAGGGGCCGAGGAACCGACGGGGAGCTGTTTTTT. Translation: CASSGRLSPRDRGRGTDGELFF.

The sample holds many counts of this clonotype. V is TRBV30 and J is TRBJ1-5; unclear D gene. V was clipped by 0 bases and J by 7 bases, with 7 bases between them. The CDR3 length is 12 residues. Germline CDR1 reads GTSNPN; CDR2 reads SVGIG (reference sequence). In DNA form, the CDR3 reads TGTGCCTGGAGTGTGAAGAGACAGCCCCAGCATTTT. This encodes CAWSVKRQPQHF. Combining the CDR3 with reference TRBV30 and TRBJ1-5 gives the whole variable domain SQTIHQWPATLVQPVGSPLSLECTVEGTSNPNLYWYRQAAGRGLQLLFYSVGIGQISSEVPQNLSASRPQDRQFILSSKKLLLSDSGFYLCAWSVKRQPQHFGDGTRLSIL.

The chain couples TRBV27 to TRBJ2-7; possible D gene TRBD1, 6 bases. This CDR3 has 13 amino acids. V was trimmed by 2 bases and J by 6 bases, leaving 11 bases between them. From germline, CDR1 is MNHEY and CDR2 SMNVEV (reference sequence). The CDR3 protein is CASSLGAGVEQYF. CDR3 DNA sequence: TGTGCCAGCAGTTTAGGGGCAGGGGTCGAGCAGTACTTC.

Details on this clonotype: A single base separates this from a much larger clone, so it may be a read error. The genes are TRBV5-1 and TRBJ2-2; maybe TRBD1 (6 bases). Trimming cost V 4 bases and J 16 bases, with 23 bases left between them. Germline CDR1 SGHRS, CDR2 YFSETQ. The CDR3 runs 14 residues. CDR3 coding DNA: TGCGCCAGCAGCCCTCAGGGGAACACCGGGGACCCGTTTTTT. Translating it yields CASSPQGNTGDPFF.

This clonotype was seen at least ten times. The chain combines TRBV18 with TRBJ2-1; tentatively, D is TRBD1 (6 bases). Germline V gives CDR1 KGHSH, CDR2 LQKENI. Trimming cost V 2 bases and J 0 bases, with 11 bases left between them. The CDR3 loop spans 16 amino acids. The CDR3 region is CASSPVDRTSYNEQFF. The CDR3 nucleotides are TGTGCCAGCTCACCAGTCGACAGGACCTCCTACAATGAGCAGTTCTTC.

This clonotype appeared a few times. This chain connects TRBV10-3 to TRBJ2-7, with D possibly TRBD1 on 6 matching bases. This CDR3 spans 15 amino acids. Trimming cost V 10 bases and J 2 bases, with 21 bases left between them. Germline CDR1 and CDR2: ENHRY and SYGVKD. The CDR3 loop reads CATMGRRTEAYEQYF. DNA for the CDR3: TGTGCCACGATGGGGCGTCGGACAGAGGCCTACGAGCAGTACTTC.

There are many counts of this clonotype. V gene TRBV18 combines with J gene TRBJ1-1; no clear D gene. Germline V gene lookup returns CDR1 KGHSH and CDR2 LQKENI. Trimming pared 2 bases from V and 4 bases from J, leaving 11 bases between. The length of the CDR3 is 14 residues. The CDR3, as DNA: TGTGCCAGCTCACCATCCCCTGCCCTCACTGAAGCTTTCTTT. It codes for CASSPSPALTEAFF.